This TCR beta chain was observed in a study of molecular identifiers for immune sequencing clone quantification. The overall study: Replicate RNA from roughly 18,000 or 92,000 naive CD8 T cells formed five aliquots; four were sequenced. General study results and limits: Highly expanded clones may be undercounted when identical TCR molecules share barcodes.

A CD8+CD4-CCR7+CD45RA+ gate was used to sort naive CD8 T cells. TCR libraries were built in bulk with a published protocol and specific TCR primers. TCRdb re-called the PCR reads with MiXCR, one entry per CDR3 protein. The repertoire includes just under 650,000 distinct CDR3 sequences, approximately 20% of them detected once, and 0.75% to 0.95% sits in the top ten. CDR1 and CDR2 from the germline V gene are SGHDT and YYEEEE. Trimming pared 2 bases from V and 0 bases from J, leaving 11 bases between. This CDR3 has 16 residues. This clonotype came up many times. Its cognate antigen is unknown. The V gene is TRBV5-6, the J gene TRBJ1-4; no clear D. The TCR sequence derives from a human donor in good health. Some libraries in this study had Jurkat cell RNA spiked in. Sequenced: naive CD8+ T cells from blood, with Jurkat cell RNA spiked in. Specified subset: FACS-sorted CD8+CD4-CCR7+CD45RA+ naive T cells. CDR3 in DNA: TGTGCCAGCAGCTTTGGACGGATTGCAACTAATGAAAAACTGTTTTTT. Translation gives CASSFGRIATNEKLFF.